What follows are 15 T cell receptor beta chains derived from one specimen sequenced in a study of T cells in Graves' hyperthyroidism and ophthalmopathy. TCR beta CDR3 region amplification was performed from RNA transcripts. Initially, a first-round RT-PCR of the TCR CDR3 employed the HTBI primer set. TCRdb reprocessed the multiplex PCR reads via MiXCR and lists one record per CDR3 protein. The data hold hundreds of thousands of distinct CDR3 sequences, with just under 45% observed a single time. Input material: peripheral blood or thyroid tissue (not recorded which). The receptors derive from an adult man with Graves' disease, either hyperthyroidism or ophthalmopathy (not recorded which).

This clonotype was counted many times. This chain connects TRBV5-1 to TRBJ1-2; tentatively, D is TRBD1 (5 bases). Looked up from germline, CDR1 is SGHRS and CDR2 is YFSETQ. This CDR3 is built from 13 residues. Trimming removed 3 bases from V and 4 bases from J, with 10 bases in between. CDR3 bases: TGCGCCAGCAGCTCGGGACTCGGCTATGGCTACACCTTC. Its protein product is CASSSGLGYGYTF.

In its sample, this clonotype was seen a few times. V is TRBV2 and J is TRBJ1-1; D unresolved. With 2 bases removed from V and 3 bases from J, the gap between germline ends came to 13 bases. There are 15 residues in the CDR3. The germline V gene has CDR1 SNHLY and CDR2 FYNNEI. The CDR3 protein is CASSEWAVAHTEAFF. Here the CDR3 DNA reads TGTGCCAGCAGTGAATGGGCAGTGGCGCACACTGAAGCTTTCTTT.

This clonotype was observed once. The chain has TRBV20-1 and TRBJ2-7; D might be TRBD2 (6 bases). Germline V lookup: CDR1 DFQATT, CDR2 SNEGSKA (reference sequence). Trimming pared 3 bases from V and 3 bases from J, leaving 15 bases between. The CDR3 length is 14 residues. The CDR3: CSARIETGVYEQYF. CDR3 sequence (DNA): TGCAGTGCTAGGATAGAGACGGGGGTCTACGAGCAGTACTTC.

The chain couples TRBV10-3 to TRBJ1-5; D unresolved. Trimming shortened V by 3 bases and J by 7 bases, and 7 bases separated the two germline ends. The CDR3 contains 12 residues. Germline assignment: CDR1 ENHRY and CDR2 SYGVKD. The CDR3 DNA reads as TGTGCCATCAGTGATTTGACCCAGCCCCAGCATTTT. Translation gives CAISDLTQPQHF.

This clonotype was seen repeatedly, ten times or more. The chain is built from TRBV25-1 and TRBJ1-2; D not certain. There are 11 residues in the CDR3. In germline, CDR1 is MGHDK, CDR2 SYGVNS. The V end lost 1 base, the J end lost 8 bases, and 5 bases lay between the germline ends. The CDR3: CASSESRGYTF. The CDR3 nucleotides read TGTGCCAGCAGTGAATCCAGAGGCTACACCTTC.

The chain carries TRBV20-1 and TRBJ2-7; D unresolved. CDR1 and CDR2 from the germline V gene are DFQATT and SNEGSKA (reference sequence). The V gene lost 1 base and the J gene lost 6 bases, with 16 bases spanning the gap. This CDR3 contains 14 residues. The CDR3 region has the DNA TGCAGTGCTAGAGGCAAAGGCGGAATGAGCGAGCAGTACTTC. This codes for CSARGKGGMSEQYF.

This clonotype was observed a handful of times. The chain uses TRBV20-1 and TRBJ1-4, with D maybe TRBD1 (5 bases). The ends were cut back, 5 bases at V and 7 bases at J, with 17 bases in the middle. CDR3 length: 14 residues. Per the germline V gene, CDR1 is DFQATT and CDR2 is SNEGSKA (reference sequence). The CDR3 protein is CSAEPRRGGEKLFF. CDR3 in DNA: TGCAGTGCTGAGCCTCGAAGGGGAGGTGAAAAACTGTTTTTT.

Details on this clonotype: Germline is not matched at one junction end, which may reflect a read error. This rearrangement joins TRBV6-1 to TRBJ1-2; D remains ambiguous. This CDR3 has 13 amino acids. CDR1 MNHNS and CDR2 SASEGT come from the germline V gene. The CDR3 sequence: CAISEWVGNGYTF. The CDR3 region has the DNA TGTGCCATCAGTGAATGGGTGGGGAACGGCTACACCTTC.

The rearrangement uses TRBV5-1 and TRBJ1-1; a possible D gene is TRBD1 (5 bases). V dropped 0 bases and J dropped 6 bases, with 12 bases sitting between them. The germline V gene has CDR1 SGHRS and CDR2 YFSETQ. CDR3 length: 14 amino acids. For the CDR3, the DNA is TGCGCCAGCAGCTTGGAGGCAGGGTTGGCTGAAGCTTTCTTT. Protein: CASSLEAGLAEAFF.

The chain uses TRBV20-1 and TRBJ2-5; D gene unclear. Germline CDR1 is DFQATT and CDR2 is SNEGSKA (reference sequence). The V and J ends lost 3 bases and 1 base respectively, with 9 bases between them. The CDR3 extends over 13 amino acids. The CDR3 DNA reads as TGCAGTGCTAGCTCAGAGCTCCAAGAGACCCAGTACTTC. This translates into CSASSELQETQYF.

In its sample, this clonotype was seen many times. The CDR3 is CASSEGLSQPQHF. The DNA of the CDR3 is TGCGCCAGCAGTGAAGGTCTAAGCCAGCCCCAGCATTTT. V and J are TRBV10-1 and TRBJ1-5, with D uncertain. Per germline, CDR1 WNHNN and CDR2 SYGVQD (reference sequence). Trimming removed 3 bases at V and 7 bases at J, with 10 bases between. The CDR3 runs 13 residues.

This clonotype came up once. The rearrangement links TRBV10-3 to TRBJ1-5; the match to TRBD1 covers 10 bases. V dropped 4 bases and J dropped 4; count of bases not matched to a gene: 4. This CDR3 has 15 amino acids. Germline values: CDR1 ENHRY, CDR2 SYGVKD. CDR3 sequence (DNA): TGTGCCATCAGTGCCAGGGACAGGGGTAATCAGCCCCAGCATTTT. It codes for CAISARDRGNQPQHF.

This clonotype was seen at least ten times. The chain uses TRBV10-3 and TRBJ1-1, with D perhaps TRBD1 (5 bases). Germline V gene sequence: CDR1 ENHRY, CDR2 SYGVKD. The CDR3 totals 11 residues. The V end was cut by 10 bases, the J end by 1 base, with 7 bases between. CDR3 bases: TGTGCCAGCCAGGGGAACACTGAAGCTTTCTTT. This codes for CASQGNTEAFF.

As regards this clonotype: This may be a read error: a much more frequent sequence differs by one nucleotide. The chain uses TRBV5-1 and TRBJ1-1; D call uncertain. There are 14 residues in the CDR3. Trimming took 0 bases from V and 3 from J, leaving 9 bases between them. Looked up from germline, CDR1 is SGHRS and CDR2 is YFSETQ. The CDR3 region has the DNA TGCGCCAGCAGCTTGGAAGGGATGGACACTGAAGCTTTCTTT. Translation: CASSLEGMDTEAFF.

A few counts support this clonotype. V gene TRBV9 combines with J gene TRBJ1-1; D ambiguous. The CDR3 consists of 15 residues. CDR1 is SGDLS, CDR2 YYNGEE, per germline. V was cut by 2 bases and J by 2 bases, with 13 bases left in between. The CDR3 DNA reads as TGTGCCAGCAGCGTCGGGCCGCTTTCTAACACTGAAGCTTTCTTT. Protein: CASSVGPLSNTEAFF.